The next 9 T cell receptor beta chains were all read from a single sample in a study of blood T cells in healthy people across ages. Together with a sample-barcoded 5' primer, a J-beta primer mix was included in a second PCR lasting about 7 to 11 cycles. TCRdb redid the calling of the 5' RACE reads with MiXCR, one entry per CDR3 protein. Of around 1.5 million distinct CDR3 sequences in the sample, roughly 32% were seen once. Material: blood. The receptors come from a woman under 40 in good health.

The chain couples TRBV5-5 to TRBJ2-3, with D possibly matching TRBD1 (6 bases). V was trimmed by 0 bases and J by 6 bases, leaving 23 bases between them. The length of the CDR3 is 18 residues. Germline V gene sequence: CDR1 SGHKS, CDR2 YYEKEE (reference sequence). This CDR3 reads CASSLEGQGRRGGDTQYF. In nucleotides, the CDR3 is TGTGCCAGCAGCTTGGAGGGGCAGGGGCGACGAGGCGGGGATACGCAGTATTTT.

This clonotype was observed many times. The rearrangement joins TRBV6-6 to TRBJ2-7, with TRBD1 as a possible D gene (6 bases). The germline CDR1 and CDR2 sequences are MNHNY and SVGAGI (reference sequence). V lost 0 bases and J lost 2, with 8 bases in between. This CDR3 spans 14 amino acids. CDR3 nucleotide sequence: TGTGCCAGCAGTTACTCGAACAGGGCCTACGAGCAGTACTTC. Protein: CASSYSNRAYEQYF.

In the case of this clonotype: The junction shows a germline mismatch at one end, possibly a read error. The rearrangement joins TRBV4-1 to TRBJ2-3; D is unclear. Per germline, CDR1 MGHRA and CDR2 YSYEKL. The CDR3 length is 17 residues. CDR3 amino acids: CASSQPIRAIGTDTQYF. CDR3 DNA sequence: TGCGCCAGCAGCCAGCCCATCCGGGCCATAGGCACGGATACGCAGTATTTT.

CDR3 nucleotides: TGTGCTAGTGGTTTGGGACAGGGGGGGTACAATGAGCAGTTCTTC. Its translation: CASGLGQGGYNEQFF. The rearrangement uses TRBV12-5 and TRBJ2-1, with 9 bases that match TRBD1. This CDR3 spans 15 amino acids. The germline V gene has CDR1 LGHNT and CDR2 FRNRAP. V was clipped by 1 base and J by 4 bases; unmatched bases: 2.

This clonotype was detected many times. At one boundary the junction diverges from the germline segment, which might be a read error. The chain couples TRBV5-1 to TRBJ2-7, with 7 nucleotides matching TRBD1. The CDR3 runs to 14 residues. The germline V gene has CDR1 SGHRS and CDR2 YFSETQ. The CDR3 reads CASSLTGVSYEQYF. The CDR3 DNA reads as TGTGCCAGCAGCTTAACAGGGGTTTCCTACGAGCAGTACTTC.

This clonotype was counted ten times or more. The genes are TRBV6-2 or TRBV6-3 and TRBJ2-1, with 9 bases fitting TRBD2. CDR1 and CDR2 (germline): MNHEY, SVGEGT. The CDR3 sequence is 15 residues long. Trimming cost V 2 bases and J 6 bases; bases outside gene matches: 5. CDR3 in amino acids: CASSYRSGGINEQFF. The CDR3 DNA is TGTGCCAGCAGTTACAGGAGCGGGGGGATCAATGAGCAGTTCTTC.

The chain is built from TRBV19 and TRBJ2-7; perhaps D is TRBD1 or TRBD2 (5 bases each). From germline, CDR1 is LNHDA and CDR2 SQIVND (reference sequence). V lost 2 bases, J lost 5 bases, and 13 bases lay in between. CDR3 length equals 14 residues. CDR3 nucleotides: TGTGCCAGTAGTATACGAGGGGTCACCGACGAGCAGTACTTC. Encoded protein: CASSIRGVTDEQYF.

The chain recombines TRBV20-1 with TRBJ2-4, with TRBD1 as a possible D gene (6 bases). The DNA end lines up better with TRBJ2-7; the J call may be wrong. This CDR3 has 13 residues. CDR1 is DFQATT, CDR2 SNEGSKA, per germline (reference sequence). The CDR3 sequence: CSARRGGEVEQYF. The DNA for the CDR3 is TGCAGTGCTAGACGAGGGGGAGAGGTCGAGCAGTACTTC.

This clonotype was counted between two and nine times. The CDR3 DNA sequence: TGTGCCAGCAGCTTAAGGGACAGCCATAATTCACCCCTCCACTTT. Translation gives CASSLRDSHNSPLHF. V usage is TRBV11-2 and J usage is TRBJ1-6; 7 bases match TRBD1. This CDR3 comprises 15 residues. Germline V gives CDR1 SGHAT, CDR2 FQNNGV. With V trimmed by 2 bases and J by 5 bases, 3 bases remained unmatched.